These 27 T cell receptor beta chains were all obtained from the same sample, sequenced in a study of shared clonotypes between healthy human individuals (dated by TCRdb to between 2020 and 2021). Libraries came from the immunoSEQ multiplex PCR assay. TCRdb took this table from immuneACCESS and kept in-frame rearrangements with V and J called. Such tables lack part of the clones; where checked against another copy, unresolved V genes explain under half of the gap, and the rest is unexplained. Across this sample there are over a million clones, with around 97% seen only once. Together, the top ten hold roughly 1.1% of the sample. What was sequenced was naive CD4+ T cells sorted from blood. The sample's cell subset or site, from its label and the paper: CD45RA+ positively selected. All receptors come from a man aged 25 to 40 in good health.

This chain joins TRBV7-9 and TRBJ2-7, with 8 nucleotides matching TRBD1. Germline V gives CDR1 SEHNR, CDR2 FQNEAQ (reference sequence). J was trimmed by 3 bases and V by 5 bases; bases with no gene match: 9. The CDR3 contains 15 residues. Here the CDR3 reads CASSLGQGESYEQYF. DNA of the CDR3: TGTGCCAGCAGCCTCGGACAGGGCGAAAGCTACGAGCAGTACTTC.

The chain couples TRBV10-3 to TRBJ2-7; 8 nucleotides align to TRBD1. Trimming cost V 3 bases and J 4 bases; bases outside gene matches: 8. This CDR3 has 15 residues. Germline CDR1 ENHRY, CDR2 SYGVKD. CDR3 amino acids: CAISDVRGPLYEQYF. CDR3 nucleotide sequence: TGTGCCATCAGTGATGTCAGGGGGCCCTTGTACGAGCAGTACTTC.

The chain links TRBV1 to TRBJ2-5. TRBV1 is reported as a pseudogene. The CDR3 is 15 amino acids. The CDR3 is CTSSLRGTGRETQYF. The CDR3 DNA follows: TGCACCAGCAGCCTCCGAGGAACGGGCCGAGAGACCCAGTACTTC.

This rearrangement joins TRBV2 to TRBJ2-3; possibly TRBD1 or TRBD2 for D (5 bases each). The CDR3 loop spans 13 amino acids. With 6 bases removed from V and 5 bases from J, the gap between germline ends came to 12 bases. Germline V gene lookup returns CDR1 SNHLY and CDR2 FYNNEI. The CDR3 spells CASRAGRQDTQYF. The CDR3 nucleotides read TGTGCCAGCAGGGCAGGGAGACAAGATACGCAGTATTTT. Using reference TRBV2 and TRBJ2-3 for the parts outside the CDR3, the full variable domain is EPEVTQTPSHQVTQMGQEVILRCVPISNHLYFYWYRQILGQKVEFLVSFYNNEISEKSEIFDDQFSVERPDGSNFTLKIRSTKLEDSAMYFCASRAGRQDTQYFGPGTRLTVL.

The chain has TRBV28 and TRBJ1-4; no clear D gene. The CDR3 covers 11 residues. Trimming cost V 8 bases and J 14 bases, with 15 bases left between them. Looked up from germline, CDR1 is MDHEN and CDR2 is SYDVKM. The chain's CDR3 is CASGPSLGLFF. In DNA form, the CDR3 reads TGTGCCAGCGGACCCTCCCTGGGTCTGTTTTTT.

V is TRBV7-8 and J is TRBJ2-3; 7 bases align to TRBD2. CDR1 SGHVS and CDR2 FQNEAQ come from the germline V gene. The V gene end was trimmed by 5 bases and the J gene end by 2 bases; junction bases not matched to a gene: 16. The CDR3 is 18 amino acids. In DNA form, the CDR3 reads TGTGCCAGCAGCAGGCGGTCGGCGGGAGTGGAGGCCACAGATACGCAGTATTTT. The encoded protein is CASSRRSAGVEATDTQYF. Variable domain in full (rest from reference TRBV7-8 and TRBJ2-3): GAGVSQSPRYKVAKRGQDVALRCDPISGHVSLFWYQQALGQGPEFLTYFQNEAQLDKSGLPSDRFFAERPEGSVSTLKIQRTQQEDSAVYLCASSRRSAGVEATDTQYFGPGTRLTVL.

The rearrangement links TRBV5-1 to TRBJ2-2, with TRBD1 identical over 9 bases. Losses at the gene ends were 0 bases for V and 2 bases for J; bases not matched to a gene: 2. CDR3 length: 16 amino acids. The germline CDR1 and CDR2 sequences are SGHRS and YFSETQ. DNA of the CDR3: TGCGCCAGCAGCTTGGGACAGGGGGTAAACACCGGGGAGCTGTTTTTT. Translating gives CASSLGQGVNTGELFF.

The chain has TRBV7-2 and TRBJ1-1; D is uncertain. V lost 5 bases and J lost 4, with 11 bases in between. The CDR3 totals 13 residues. Germline-derived CDR1 and CDR2 are SGHTA and FQGNSA. The CDR3 DNA follows: TGTGCCAGCAGCCTAACGGGCAGCACTGAAGCTTTCTTT. Protein sequence: CASSLTGSTEAFF.

This sequence joins TRBV27 and TRBJ2-7, with D perhaps TRBD2 (5 bases). CDR3 length equals 13 residues. Germline V gene sequence: CDR1 MNHEY, CDR2 SMNVEV (reference sequence). The V and J ends lost 4 bases and 4 bases respectively, with 11 bases between them. CDR3 in DNA: TGTGCCAGCAGTTCCCAGGCGGGTTACGAGCAGTACTTC. This encodes CASSSQAGYEQYF.

The rearrangement uses TRBV12-5 and TRBJ1-2; D is ambiguous. Trimming stripped 2 bases from V and 4 bases from J, with 17 bases between. In germline, CDR1 is LGHNT, CDR2 FRNRAP. The CDR3 contains 16 residues. The CDR3, as DNA: TGTGCTAGTGGTTTGACGATCCGGGATCTCAGCTATGGCTACACCTTC. Its protein is CASGLTIRDLSYGYTF. Based on the CDR3 plus reference TRBV12-5 and TRBJ1-2, the full variable domain is DARVTQTPRHKVTEMGQEVTMRCQPILGHNTVFWYRQTMMQGLELLAYFRNRAPLDDSGMPKDRFSAEMPDATLATLKIQPSEPRDSAVYFCASGLTIRDLSYGYTFGSGTRLTVV.

The V call is TRBV19, the J call TRBJ1-2, with D possibly being TRBD1 (5 bases). CDR1 and CDR2 from the germline V gene are LNHDA and SQIVND (reference sequence). Trimming pared 5 bases from V and 6 bases from J, leaving 19 bases between. The CDR3 consists of 15 residues. The CDR3 loop is CASSFGLGRVDGYTF. Written as DNA, the CDR3 is TGTGCCAGTAGTTTTGGCCTGGGCAGGGTGGATGGCTACACCTTC.

The chain employs TRBV15 and TRBJ1-4; D call uncertain. V dropped 1 base and J dropped 0 bases, with 9 bases sitting between them. The germline V gene encodes CDR1 LNHNV and CDR2 YYDKDF (reference sequence). The CDR3 runs 16 residues. Written as DNA, the CDR3 is TGTGCCACCAGCAGAGGCCCCTTTGCAACTAATGAAAAACTGTTTTTT. Residues: CATSRGPFATNEKLFF.

J is TRBJ2-5 and V is TRBV18, with TRBD2 identical over 9 bases. The CDR3 has 16 amino acids. The ends lost 3 bases at V and 3 bases at J; junction bases unmatched: 8. The germline gives CDR1 KGHSH, CDR2 LQKENI. The CDR3 nucleotides are TGTGCCAGCTCACCTATAGCGGGAGCCGTTGAAGAGACCCAGTACTTC. Its protein product is CASSPIAGAVEETQYF.

The CDR3 protein is CASSHLRDSGLAGNTGELFF. CDR3 sequence (DNA): TGCGCCAGCAGCCACCTCCGGGACAGCGGACTAGCGGGTAACACCGGGGAGCTGTTTTTT. The chain is built from TRBV4-3 and TRBJ2-2, with 11 bases matching TRBD2. Germline loops: CDR1 LGHNA, CDR2 YSLEER. The CDR3 is 20 amino acids. Trimming cost V 3 bases and J 2 bases; bases outside gene matches: 14.

This chain links TRBV2 with TRBJ2-5; the D is unclear. Germline values: CDR1 SNHLY, CDR2 FYNNEI. This CDR3 has 13 amino acids. The V and J ends lost 8 bases and 2 bases respectively, with 12 bases between them. The CDR3 spells CASCALYQETQYF. The CDR3 DNA sequence: TGTGCCAGCTGTGCCTTATATCAAGAGACCCAGTACTTC.

The chain has TRBV5-5 and TRBJ1-1, with 7 positions matching TRBD1. The CDR3 length is 15 residues. Germline CDR1 reads SGHKS; CDR2 reads YYEKEE (reference sequence). V shed 1 base, J shed 1 base, and the junction held 4 bases outside the gene matches. Here the CDR3 reads CASSLYDRANTEAFF. The CDR3 DNA reads TGTGCCAGCAGCTTGTACGACAGGGCGAACACTGAAGCTTTCTTT.

The chain uses TRBV6-5 and TRBJ1-2, with no clear D. With 4 bases removed from V and 8 bases from J, the gap between germline ends came to 14 bases. The CDR3 extends over 13 amino acids. The V gene's germline CDR1 is MNHEY and CDR2 SVGAGI. The CDR3 loop reads CASSSGRSLGYTF. CDR3 nucleotides: TGTGCCAGCAGTTCCGGACGGTCGTTGGGCTACACCTTC.

Of note for this clone: At one boundary the junction diverges from the germline segment, which might be a read error. The chain links TRBV6-1 to TRBJ1-5, with D hard to call. The CDR3 has 13 amino acids. Looked up from germline, CDR1 is MNHNS and CDR2 is SASEGT. CDR3: CATSGWEGQPQHF. The CDR3 region has the DNA TGTGCCACCAGTGGGTGGGAGGGACAGCCCCAGCATTTT.

The chain carries TRBV19 and TRBJ1-5; D may be TRBD1 (5 bases). V lost 8 bases, J lost 3 bases, and 8 bases lay in between. The V gene's germline CDR1 is LNHDA and CDR2 SQIVND (reference sequence). This CDR3 has 12 amino acids. The CDR3 DNA is TGTGCCAGTGGGGGGTACAATCAGCCCCAGCATTTT. It yields the protein CASGGYNQPQHF. The variable domain in full, with the rest retrieved from reference TRBV19 and TRBJ1-5, is DGGITQSPKYLFRKEGQNVTLSCEQNLNHDAMYWYRQDPGQGLRLIYYSQIVNDFQKGDIAEGYSVSREKKESFPLTVTSAQKNPTAFYLCASGGYNQPQHFGDGTRLSIL.

Here the CDR3 DNA reads TGCGCCAGCAGCTTGGCGGGGCGCCCGCTGAACACTGAAGCTTTCTTT. It codes for CASSLAGRPLNTEAFF. This chain connects TRBV5-1 to TRBJ1-1, with D perhaps TRBD1 (5 bases). V was cut by 0 bases and J by 0 bases, with 12 bases left in between. The CDR3 loop spans 16 amino acids. The germline CDR1 and CDR2 sequences are SGHRS and YFSETQ.

This sequence joins TRBV11-2 and TRBJ2-1; 12 positions match TRBD2. The length of the CDR3 is 18 residues. Germline V lookup: CDR1 SGHAT, CDR2 FQNNGV. Losses at the gene ends were 5 bases for V and 0 bases for J; bases not matched to a gene: 8. CDR3 residues: CASSTLAGGKSSYNEQFF. The CDR3 region has the DNA TGTGCCAGCAGCACACTAGCGGGAGGTAAGAGCTCCTACAATGAGCAGTTCTTC.

The sample holds one count of this clone. The CDR3 region is CASSPQVGGTAQETQYF. CDR3 sequence (DNA): TGTGCCAGCTCACCCCAGGTGGGGGGGACAGCCCAAGAGACCCAGTACTTC. The chain combines TRBV18 with TRBJ2-5, with D perhaps given as TRBD1 or TRBD2 (7 bases each). Germline-derived CDR1 and CDR2 are KGHSH and LQKENI. The CDR3 sequence is 17 residues long. Trimming left V 3 bases short and J 1 base short, with 18 bases between.

The V and J genes are TRBV19 and TRBJ1-5; D may be TRBD1 (6 bases). The CDR3 loop spans 13 amino acids. Germline lookup yields CDR1 LNHDA and CDR2 SQIVND (reference sequence). V dropped 8 bases and J dropped 6 bases, with 14 bases sitting between them. Here the CDR3 DNA reads TGTGCCAGTGAGGCGCAGGGGTTTCAGCCCCAGCATTTT. Translation: CASEAQGFQPQHF.

As for this clone: Other DNA variants within this sample encode the same CDR3. The chain is built from TRBV18 and TRBJ2-7, with a weak D call TRBD1 (6 bases). The CDR3 sequence is 14 residues long. Germline loops: CDR1 KGHSH, CDR2 LQKENI. V dropped 2 bases and J dropped 1 base, with 9 bases sitting between them. This CDR3 reads CASSPLQGSYEQYF. In nucleotides, the CDR3 is TGTGCCAGCTCACCATTGCAGGGGTCCTACGAGCAGTACTTC.

The CDR3 protein is CASSLVPNNNYGYTF. CDR3 bases: TGTGCCAGCAGCTTAGTTCCAAACAATAACTATGGCTACACCTTC. This chain links TRBV11-1 with TRBJ1-2; D is ambiguous. From germline, CDR1 is SGHAT and CDR2 FQDESV (reference sequence). Trimming left V 1 base short and J 1 base short, with 10 bases between. This CDR3 is 15 amino acids long. Full variable domain (rest looked up from reference TRBV11-1 and TRBJ1-2): EAEVAQSPRYKITEKSQAVAFWCDPISGHATLYWYRQILGQGPELLVQFQDESVVDDSQLPKDRFSAERLKGVDSTLKIQPAELGDSAMYLCASSLVPNNNYGYTFGSGTRLTVV.

This chain connects TRBV4-1 to TRBJ1-4; the D gene is possibly TRBD1 (5 bases). V lost 1 base and J lost 4, with 10 bases in between. Germline lookup yields CDR1 MGHRA and CDR2 YSYEKL. The CDR3 runs 15 residues. The CDR3 DNA is TGCGCCAGCAGCCAAGTGCAGGGACTTAATGAAAAACTGTTTTTT. Its translation is CASSQVQGLNEKLFF.

The chain has TRBV7-3 and TRBJ2-5; 12 bases match TRBD2. V shed 5 bases and J 3 bases; nucleotides not matched to a gene: 7. The CDR3 totals 16 residues. CDR1 and CDR2 (germline): SGHTA, FQGTGA. This chain's CDR3 is CASSPGGLAGEETQYF. The CDR3 DNA reads as TGTGCCAGCAGCCCGGGGGGACTAGCGGGCGAAGAGACCCAGTACTTC.